A selection of T cell receptor beta chains follows, all from one sample in a study of shared T cell receptors in the human thymus. Sequenced by immunoSEQ multiplex PCR; TCRdb stores in-frame clones only, minus some. The data contain some 640,000 clones, over 75% of them singletons. The same data also contributed to another study, on human thymus T cells.

The sequencing sample was made of thymocytes. The receptors shown here come from a boy in the first two years of life with a congenital heart defect. Each CDR3 is given with its conserved first and last residue. D genes are given only for firm matches. Part of the rows lack a size; the others show once, few, many or a class for expanded clones.

size	V	J	D	DNA	CDR3
NA	TRBV4-3	TRBJ2-1	TRBD2	TGCGCCAGCAGCCAAACTCCGGCCGGGACTAGCGTGTACAATGAGCAGTTCTTC	CASSQTPAGTSVYNEQFF
NA	TRBV9	TRBJ2-3	TRBD1	TGTGCCAGCAGCGTAGAGGACAGGGGTCCGCAGTATTTT	CASSVEDRGPQYF
NA	TRBV9	TRBJ2-3	TRBD1	TGTGCCAGCAGCGGGACAGGGGAGATTGCGGTAGATACGCAGTATTTT	CASSGTGEIAVDTQYF
NA	TRBV10-3	TRBJ2-1	TRBD2	TGTGCCATCAGTTCCGAACCGCTAGCGGGAGTGTTTCAGTTCTTC	CAISSEPLAGVFQFF
NA	TRBV18	TRBJ2-3	NA	TGTGCCAGCTCACCTCGGGACTGCCCGGGAGATACGCAGTATTTT	CASSPRDCPGDTQYF
NA	TRBV6-4	TRBJ2-1	NA	TGTGCCAGCAGTAGAACAGGGCTTGGGCCAAATGAGCAGTTCTTC	CASSRTGLGPNEQFF
NA	TRBV25-1	TRBJ1-1	NA	TGTGCCAGCAGTGAATTTGGACACGAGAACACTGAAGCTTTCTTT	CASSEFGHENTEAFF
NA	TRBV28	TRBJ1-5	TRBD1	TGTGCCAGCAGTTTAGGGCACAGGGGTGGCAATCAGCCCCAGCATTTT	CASSLGHRGGNQPQHF
NA	TRBV7-9	TRBJ1-5	NA	TGTGCCAGCAGCTTAGGGGGGGGTCATCAGCCCCAGCATTTT	CASSLGGGHQPQHF
few	TRBV5-4	TRBJ2-3	TRBD2	TGTGCCAGCAGCTTGTTAGGACTAGGAGAATATACGCAGTATTTT	CASSLLGLGEYTQYF
NA	TRBV27	TRBJ1-2	TRBD1	TGTGCCAGCTCCACGACAGGGCTGAATGGCTACACCTTC	CASSTTGLNGYTF
NA	TRBV28	TRBJ2-7	TRBD1	TGTGCCAGCAGCGGTGGGCCCCGGGACAGGGAAGTGGTCGAGCAGTACTTC	CASSGGPRDREVVEQYF
NA	TRBV25-1	TRBJ2-1	NA	TGTGCCAGCAGCGGTGCGAGGGCCGCGGCCCTCTCCAATGAGCAGTTCTTC	CASSGARAAALSNEQFF
NA	TRBV6-5	TRBJ2-7	NA	TGTGCCAGCAGTCCCGTCAGTTACGAGCAGTACTTC	CASSPVSYEQYF
NA	TRBV4-3	TRBJ2-2	TRBD1	TGCGCCAGCAGCCAAGATCACAAGCCGGACAGGGATTTCACCGGGGAGCTGTTTTTT	CASSQDHKPDRDFTGELFF
NA	TRBV5-4	TRBJ1-1	NA	TGTGCCAGCAGCCAAAGGCGGGTCGGATACACTGAAGCTTTCTTT	CASSQRRVGYTEAFF
NA	TRBV9	TRBJ2-7	TRBD1	TGTGCCAGCAGCGTAGAGGGGGCAGGGGGCGCGGGTTACGAGCAGTACTTC	CASSVEGAGGAGYEQYF
NA	TRBV11-1	TRBJ2-7	NA	TGTGCCAGCAGCTTAGAGAGAACTGGACATCGGCTCGAGCAGTACTTC	CASSLERTGHRLEQYF
NA	TRBV4-1	TRBJ1-2	NA	TGCGCCAGCAGCCAAGATCTGGTCAGGCAGGGCCCCTATGGCTACACCTTC	CASSQDLVRQGPYGYTF
NA	TRBV4-1	TRBJ2-7	NA	TGCGCCAGCAGCTTTCGGACCCAGGGATACGAGCAGTACTTC	CASSFRTQGYEQYF
NA	TRBV4-1	TRBJ1-6	NA	TGCGCCAGCAGCCGCTCAAACAGCGGATATAATTCATCCCTCCACTTT	CASSRSNSGYNSSLHF
NA	TRBV6-1	TRBJ2-2	NA	TGTGCCAGCAGCCAGAGGAAGGGGCGCGGCGGGGAGCTGTTTTTT	CASSQRKGRGGELFF
NA	TRBV6-1	TRBJ2-1	TRBD2	TGTGCCAGCTGCTCCGGGGGGGACACTAGCCATGAGCAGTTCTTC	CASCSGGDTSHEQFF
NA	TRBV4-1	TRBJ2-7	NA	TGCGCCAGCAGCCAGACAGGTCCCCGGACCGACTACGAGCAGTACTTC	CASSQTGPRTDYEQYF
NA	TRBV14	TRBJ2-7	TRBD1	TGTGCCAGCAGCCAATTAGGGCGGGGACAGGCGAAAACCTACGAGCAGTACTTC	CASSQLGRGQAKTYEQYF
NA	TRBV4-3	TRBJ2-2	TRBD2	TGCGCCAGCAGCCAAGCGAAGTTATGCGGGAGGCCGAACACCGGGGAGCTGTTTTTT	CASSQAKLCGRPNTGELFF
once	TRBV7-8	TRBJ1-5	TRBD1	TGTGCCAGCAGCTCAAGGGCGGGACAGGGCGTTCAGCCCCAGCATTTT	CASSSRAGQGVQPQHF
NA	TRBV5-1	TRBJ2-6	NA	TGCGCCAGCAGCTGGACGGCAGGGGCCGTCTCTGGGGCCAACGTCCTGACTTTC	CASSWTAGAVSGANVLTF
NA	TRBV5-1	TRBJ2-5	TRBD2	TGCGCCAGCAGCTTGGCGAGCGGGAGAAACCAAGAGACCCAGTACTTC	CASSLASGRNQETQYF
NA	TRBV4-1	TRBJ1-1	NA	TGCGCCAGCAGCCTGATCTCTAACTGGAACACTGAAGCTTTCTTT	CASSLISNWNTEAFF
NA	TRBV5-4	TRBJ2-5	NA	TGTGCCAGCAGCGCCAGGGGTGAAGGGTCACAAGAGACCCAGTACTTC	CASSARGEGSQETQYF
once	TRBV6-6	TRBJ2-2	NA	TGTGCCAGCAGTTCGCGGGGGCCGAACACCGGGGAGCTGTTTTTT	CASSSRGPNTGELFF
NA	TRBV7-9	TRBJ2-7	NA	TGTGCCAGCAGCTTTAAGGGACTGAACGAGCAGTACTTC	CASSFKGLNEQYF
NA	TRBV27	TRBJ2-3	NA	TGTGCCAGCAGTTTACAGGGGAGCGCAGATACGCAGTATTTT	CASSLQGSADTQYF
NA	TRBV7-2	TRBJ2-7	NA	TGTGCCAGCAGCTTAGTCGTGGTGGGACATACTCCCTTAAACTACGAGCAGTACTTC	CASSLVVVGHTPLNYEQYF